This T cell receptor (beta chain) was retrieved from a study of OX40 agonist ivuxolimab in advanced cancers. At baseline, cycle 4 day 1, and cycle 7 day 1, blood was sampled. This table comes from immunoSEQ multiplex PCR, and its TCRdb copy is limited to in-frame clones, with some not included. Of about 72,000 clones in the sample, roughly 80% were seen once. The starting material was CD4+ or CD8+ T cells sorted from blood, obtained in a trial of the OX40 agonist ivuxolimab. The receptor comes from an adult with an advanced solid tumor such as melanoma, head and neck, liver or kidney cancer.

CDR3 nucleotide sequence: TGCGCCAGCAAAAATCCGGGGGACTTTGCGGGTGAGCAGTTCTTC. The encoded protein is CASKNPGDFAGEQFF. V is TRBV5-1 and J is TRBJ2-1; TRBD2 is a possible D gene (6 bases). The CDR3 runs 15 residues. Per the germline V gene, CDR1 is SGHRS and CDR2 is YFSETQ. The V gene lost 6 bases and the J gene lost 9 bases, with 22 bases spanning the gap.